What follows describes a single T cell receptor (beta chain). Its antigen is currently unknown. This specimen belongs to a study of glioma-infiltrating T cells. Study results and caveats: Gliomas, especially low-grade, showed above-expected tissue-blood divergence; non-neoplastic patients showed below. Only very few CDR3 sequences appeared in both tissue and blood.

CDR1 is SGHTA and CDR2 is FQGNSA in the germline V gene. V was shortened by 5 bases and J by 4 bases, with 14 bases between the two germline ends. CDR3 length: 14 amino acids. TCR alpha and beta CDR3 regions were amplified from RNA using iRepertoire nested multiplex PCR. One-step reverse transcription and amplification started from approximately 100-400 ng of tissue mRNA or PBMC total RNA. Each CDR3 protein is one row after TCRdb ran MiXCR on the multiplex PCR reads. The sample has roughly 130,000 distinct CDR3 sequences, around 23% seen once; the top ten hold about 30%. The sample was glioma tissue, nonneoplastic brain tissue, or PBMCs (not recorded which). The chain recombines TRBV7-2 with TRBJ1-2; maybe TRBD1 (6 bases). The TCR comes from a human donor with low-grade glioma or glioblastoma, undergoing nonglioma brain surgery, or in good health (not recorded which). The CDR3, as DNA: TGTGCCAGCAGCCGAACGACAGGCGGCTATGGCTACACCTTC. This sequence encodes CASSRTTGGYGYTF.